This TCR beta chain was obtained from a study of response to subunit inactivated influenza vaccine. Findings of the study overall: There was a suggestion from the authors that each seasonal influenza vaccination recruits few new T cells.

This clonotype was seen a few times. As yet, its antigen is unknown. TCRdb reanalysed the RT-PCR reads using MiXCR and keeps one entry per CDR3 protein. The table has around 790,000 distinct CDR3 sequences, around 20% seen once. The length of the CDR3 is 17 residues. Trimming cost V 3 bases and J 0 bases; bases outside gene matches: 8. The sequenced sample was PBMCs from blood, obtained roughly 5 days after vaccination. The V call is TRBV12-3 or TRBV12-4, the J call TRBJ2-3; TRBD2 aligns across 8 bases. This receptor was obtained from a man in his fifties or sixties who received an inactivated influenza vaccine. The chain's CDR3 is CASSLGGGGRSTDTQYF. The CDR3 DNA reads TGTGCCAGCAGTTTGGGGGGCGGGGGGCGAAGCACAGATACGCAGTATTTT.